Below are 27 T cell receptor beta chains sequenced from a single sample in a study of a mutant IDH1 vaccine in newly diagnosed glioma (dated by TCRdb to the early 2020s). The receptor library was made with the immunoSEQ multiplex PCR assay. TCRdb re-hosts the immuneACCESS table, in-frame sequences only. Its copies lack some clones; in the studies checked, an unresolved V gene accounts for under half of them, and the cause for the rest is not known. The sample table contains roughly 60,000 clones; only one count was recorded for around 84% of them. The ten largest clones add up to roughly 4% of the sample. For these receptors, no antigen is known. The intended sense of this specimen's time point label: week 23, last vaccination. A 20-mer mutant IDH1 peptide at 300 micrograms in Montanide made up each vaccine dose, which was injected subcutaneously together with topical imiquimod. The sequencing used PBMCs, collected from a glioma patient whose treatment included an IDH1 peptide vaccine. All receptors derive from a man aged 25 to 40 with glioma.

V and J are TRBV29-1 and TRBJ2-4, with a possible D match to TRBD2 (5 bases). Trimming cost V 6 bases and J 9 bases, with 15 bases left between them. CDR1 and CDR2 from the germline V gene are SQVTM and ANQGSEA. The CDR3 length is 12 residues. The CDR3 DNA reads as TGCAGCGTAATCTCGGGGTTCGGCATTCAGTACTTC. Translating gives CSVISGFGIQYF.

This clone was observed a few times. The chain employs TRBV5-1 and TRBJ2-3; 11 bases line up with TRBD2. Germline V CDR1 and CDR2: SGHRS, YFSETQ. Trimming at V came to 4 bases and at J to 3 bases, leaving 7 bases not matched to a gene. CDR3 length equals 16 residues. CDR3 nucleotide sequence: TGCGCCAGCAGCCCGTTCGGGACTAGCGGAACAGATACGCAGTATTTT. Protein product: CASSPFGTSGTDTQYF.

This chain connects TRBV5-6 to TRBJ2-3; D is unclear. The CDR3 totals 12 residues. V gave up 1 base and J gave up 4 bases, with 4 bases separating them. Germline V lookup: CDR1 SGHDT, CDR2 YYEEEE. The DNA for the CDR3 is TGTGCCAGCAGCTTGCGGGCAGATACGCAGTATTTT. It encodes CASSLRADTQYF.

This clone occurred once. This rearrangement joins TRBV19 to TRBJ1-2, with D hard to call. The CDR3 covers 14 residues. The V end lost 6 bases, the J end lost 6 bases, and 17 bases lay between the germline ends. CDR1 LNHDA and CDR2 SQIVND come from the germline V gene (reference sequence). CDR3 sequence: CASSQLMDGNGYTF. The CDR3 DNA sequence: TGTGCCAGTAGCCAACTCATGGACGGGAATGGCTACACCTTC.

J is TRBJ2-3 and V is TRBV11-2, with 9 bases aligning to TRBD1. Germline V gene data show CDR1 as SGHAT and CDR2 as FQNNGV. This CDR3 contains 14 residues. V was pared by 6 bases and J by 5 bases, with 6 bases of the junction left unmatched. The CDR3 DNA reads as TGTGCCAGCAGTGGACAGGGGAGGGGAGATACGCAGTATTTT. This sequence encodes CASSGQGRGDTQYF.

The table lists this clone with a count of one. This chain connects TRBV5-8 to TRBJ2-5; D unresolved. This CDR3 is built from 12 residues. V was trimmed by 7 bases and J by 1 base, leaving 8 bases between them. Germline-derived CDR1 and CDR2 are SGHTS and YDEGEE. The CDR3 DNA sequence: TGTGCCAGCTCCAGAACCCAAGAGACCCAGTACTTC. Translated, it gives CASSRTQETQYF.

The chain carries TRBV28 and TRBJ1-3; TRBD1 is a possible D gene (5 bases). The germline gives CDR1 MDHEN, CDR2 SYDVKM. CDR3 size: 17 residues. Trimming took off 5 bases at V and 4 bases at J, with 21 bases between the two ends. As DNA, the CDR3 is TGTGCCAGCAGTGCCCCCTATGGGGGGTGGTCAGGAAACACCATATATTTT. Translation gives CASSAPYGGWSGNTIYF. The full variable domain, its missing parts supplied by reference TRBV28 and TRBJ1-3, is DVKVTQSSRYLVKRTGEKVFLECVQDMDHENMFWYRQDPGLGLRLIYFSYDVKMKEKGDIPEGYSVSREKKERFSLILESASTNQTSMYLCASSAPYGGWSGNTIYFGEGSWLTVV.

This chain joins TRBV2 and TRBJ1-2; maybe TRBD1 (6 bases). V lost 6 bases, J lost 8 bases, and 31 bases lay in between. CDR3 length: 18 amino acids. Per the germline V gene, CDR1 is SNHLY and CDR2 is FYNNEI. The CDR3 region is CASSPLVDSPRRINGYTF. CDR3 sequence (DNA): TGTGCCAGCAGCCCCCTGGTGGACAGCCCCCGAAGGATAAACGGCTACACCTTC.

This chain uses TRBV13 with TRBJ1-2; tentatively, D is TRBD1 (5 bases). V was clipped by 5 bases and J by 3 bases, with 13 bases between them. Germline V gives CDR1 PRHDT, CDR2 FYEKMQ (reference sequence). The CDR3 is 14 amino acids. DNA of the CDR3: TGTGCCAGCAGCCCAGGCCGGGGGGACTATGGCTACACCTTC. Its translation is CASSPGRGDYGYTF.

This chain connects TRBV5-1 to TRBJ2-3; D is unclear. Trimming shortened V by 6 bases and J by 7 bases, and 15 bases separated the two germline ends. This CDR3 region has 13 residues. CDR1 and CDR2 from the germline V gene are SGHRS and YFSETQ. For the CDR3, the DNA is TGCGCCAGCAAGGCATCCTCGACCTATACGCAGTATTTT. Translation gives CASKASSTYTQYF.

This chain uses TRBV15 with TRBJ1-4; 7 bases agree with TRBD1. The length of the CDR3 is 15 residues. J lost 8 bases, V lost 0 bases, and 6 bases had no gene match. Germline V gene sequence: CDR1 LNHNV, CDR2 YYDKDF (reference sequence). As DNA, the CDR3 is TGTGCCACCAGCAGAGATCTAGGGGGCCGGGAAAAACTGTTTTTT. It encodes CATSRDLGGREKLFF.

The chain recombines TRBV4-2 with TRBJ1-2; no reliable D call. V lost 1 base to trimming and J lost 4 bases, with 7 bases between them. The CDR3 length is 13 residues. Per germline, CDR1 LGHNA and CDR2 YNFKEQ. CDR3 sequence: CASSQGLSYGYTF. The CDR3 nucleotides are TGTGCCAGCAGCCAAGGGCTGAGCTATGGCTACACCTTC.

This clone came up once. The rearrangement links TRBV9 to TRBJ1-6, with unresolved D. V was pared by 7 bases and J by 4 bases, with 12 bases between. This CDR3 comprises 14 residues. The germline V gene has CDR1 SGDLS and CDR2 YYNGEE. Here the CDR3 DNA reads TGTGCCAGCCGCCGTGGGGATTATAATTCACCCCTCCACTTT. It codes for CASRRGDYNSPLHF. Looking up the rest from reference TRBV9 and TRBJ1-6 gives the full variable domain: DSGVTQTPKHLITATGQRVTLRCSPRSGDLSVYWYQQSLDQGLQFLIQYYNGEERAKGNILERFSAQQFPDLHSELNLSSLELGDSALYFCASRRGDYNSPLHFGNGTRLTVT.

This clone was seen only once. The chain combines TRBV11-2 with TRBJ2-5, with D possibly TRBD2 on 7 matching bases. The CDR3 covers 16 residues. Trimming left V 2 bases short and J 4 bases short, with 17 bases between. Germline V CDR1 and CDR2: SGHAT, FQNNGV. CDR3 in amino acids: CASSLRGGPIRETQYF. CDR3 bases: TGTGCCAGCAGCTTAAGGGGGGGCCCAATTAGAGAGACCCAGTACTTC.

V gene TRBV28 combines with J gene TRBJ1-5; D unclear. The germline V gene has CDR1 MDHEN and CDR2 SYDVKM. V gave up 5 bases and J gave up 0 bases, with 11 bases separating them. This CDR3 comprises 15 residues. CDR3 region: CASSPPGYSNQPQHF. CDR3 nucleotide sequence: TGTGCCAGCAGTCCGCCGGGGTATAGCAATCAGCCCCAGCATTTT.

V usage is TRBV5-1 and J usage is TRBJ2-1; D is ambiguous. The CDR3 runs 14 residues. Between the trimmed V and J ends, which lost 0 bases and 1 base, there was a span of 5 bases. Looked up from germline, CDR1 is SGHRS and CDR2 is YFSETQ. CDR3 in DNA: TGCGCCAGCAGCTTGGGTGGTTCCTACAATGAGCAGTTCTTC. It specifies CASSLGGSYNEQFF.

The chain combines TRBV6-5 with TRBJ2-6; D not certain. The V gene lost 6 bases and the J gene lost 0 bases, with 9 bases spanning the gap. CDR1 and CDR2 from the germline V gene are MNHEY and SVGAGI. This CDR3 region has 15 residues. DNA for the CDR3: TGTGCCAGCAGGGACGTCAGCTCTGGGGCCAACGTCCTGACTTTC. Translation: CASRDVSSGANVLTF.

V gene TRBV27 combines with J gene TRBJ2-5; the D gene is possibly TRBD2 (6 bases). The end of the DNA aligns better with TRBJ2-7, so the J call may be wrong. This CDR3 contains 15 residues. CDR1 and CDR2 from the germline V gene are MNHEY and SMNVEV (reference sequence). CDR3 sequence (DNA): TGTGCCAGCACCCAATTGGCAGGGAGGAAGGGCGAGCAGTACTTC. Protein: CASTQLAGRKGEQYF.

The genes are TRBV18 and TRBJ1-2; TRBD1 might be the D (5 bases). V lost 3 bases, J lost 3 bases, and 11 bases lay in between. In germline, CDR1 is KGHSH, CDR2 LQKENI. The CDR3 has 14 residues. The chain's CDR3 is CASSPTRDYYGYTF. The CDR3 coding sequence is TGTGCCAGCTCACCCACTCGGGACTACTATGGCTACACCTTC.

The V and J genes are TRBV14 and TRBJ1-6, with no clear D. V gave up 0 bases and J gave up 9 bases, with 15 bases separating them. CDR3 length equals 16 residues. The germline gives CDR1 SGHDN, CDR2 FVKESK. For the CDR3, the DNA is TGTGCCAGCAGCCAAGATGTCGGTTTCAGGATTTCACCCCTCCACTTT. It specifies CASSQDVGFRISPLHF.

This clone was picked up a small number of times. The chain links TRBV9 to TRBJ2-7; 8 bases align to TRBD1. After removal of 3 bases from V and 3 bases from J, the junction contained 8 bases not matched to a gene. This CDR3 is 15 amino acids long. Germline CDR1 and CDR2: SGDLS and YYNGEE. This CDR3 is CASSARQGPNYEQYF. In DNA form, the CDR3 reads TGTGCCAGCAGCGCCCGACAGGGGCCGAACTACGAGCAGTACTTC.

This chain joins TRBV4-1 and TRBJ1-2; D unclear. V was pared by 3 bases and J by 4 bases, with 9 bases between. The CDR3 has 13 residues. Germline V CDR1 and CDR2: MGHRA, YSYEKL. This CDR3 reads CASSHPGPYGYTF. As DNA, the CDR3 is TGCGCCAGCAGCCACCCCGGGCCCTATGGCTACACCTTC.

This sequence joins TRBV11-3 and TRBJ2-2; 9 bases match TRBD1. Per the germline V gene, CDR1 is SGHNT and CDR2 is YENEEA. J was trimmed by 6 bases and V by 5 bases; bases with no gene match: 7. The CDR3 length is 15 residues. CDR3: CASSTSDRGAGELFF. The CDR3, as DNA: TGTGCCAGCAGCACATCGGACAGGGGCGCCGGGGAGCTGTTTTTT.

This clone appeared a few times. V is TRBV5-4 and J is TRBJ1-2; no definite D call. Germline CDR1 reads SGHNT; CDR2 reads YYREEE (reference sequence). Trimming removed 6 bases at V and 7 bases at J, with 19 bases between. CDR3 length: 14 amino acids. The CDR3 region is CASTTFLNYGGYTF. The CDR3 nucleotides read TGTGCCAGCACCACCTTCCTTAACTATGGTGGCTACACCTTC.

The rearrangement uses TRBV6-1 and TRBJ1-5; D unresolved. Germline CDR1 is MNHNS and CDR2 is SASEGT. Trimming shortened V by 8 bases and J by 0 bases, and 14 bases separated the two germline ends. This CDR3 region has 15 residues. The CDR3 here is CASFPPGPSNQPQHF. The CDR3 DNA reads TGTGCCAGCTTCCCCCCCGGACCTAGCAATCAGCCCCAGCATTTT.

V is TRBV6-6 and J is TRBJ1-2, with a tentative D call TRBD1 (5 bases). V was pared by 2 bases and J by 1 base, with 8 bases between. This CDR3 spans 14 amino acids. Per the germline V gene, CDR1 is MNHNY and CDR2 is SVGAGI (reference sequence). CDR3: CASSYGTGNYGYTF. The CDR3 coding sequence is TGTGCCAGCAGTTACGGGACCGGTAACTATGGCTACACCTTC.

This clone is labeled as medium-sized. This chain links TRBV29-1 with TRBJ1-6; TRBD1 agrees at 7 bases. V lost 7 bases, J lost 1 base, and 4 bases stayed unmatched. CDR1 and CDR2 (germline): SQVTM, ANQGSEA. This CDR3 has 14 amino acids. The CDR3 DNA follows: TGCAGCGATCACAGGGGATCCTATAATTCACCCCTCCACTTT. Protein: CSDHRGSYNSPLHF.